This T cell receptor beta chain originates from a study of CD8+ T cells in alopecia areata. Both peripheral blood and punch biopsies of lesional scalp skin were obtained from patients who had alopecia areata. Notes on this clone: Its matching antigen is unknown.

Whole-study findings and limits: Alopecia totalis/universalis scalp especially showed more expanded CD8+ clones than normal scalp. Tissue-resident alphabeta T cells belonging to normal skin likewise get sequenced within scalp specimens.

Germline values: CDR1 SGDLS, CDR2 YYNGEE. This CDR3 has 16 residues. V lost 0 bases to trimming and J lost 1 base, with 10 bases between them. Isolated RNA was reverse transcribed into cDNA used as the sequencing template. Produced via immunoSEQ multiplex PCR; TCRdb's table is partial and in-frame only. The sample lists under 70,000 clones, under 75% occurring once. The clonotype was recovered from a human donor with alopecia areata. V gene TRBV9 combines with J gene TRBJ2-2; maybe TRBD1 (6 bases). Source: CD8+ T cells sorted from blood, taken at week 0. The CDR3 nucleotides are TGTGCCAGCAGCGTAGGCATACAGGGGAACACCGGGGAGCTGTTTTTT. This sequence encodes CASSVGIQGNTGELFF.